The present T cell receptor beta chain was sequenced within a study of shared clonotypes between healthy human individuals. Across the study: For every donor, three CD4 naive, three CD4 memory, two CD8 naive and one CD8 memory plates were used.

The CDR3 totals 17 residues. The V end was cut by 4 bases, the J end by 0 bases, with 13 bases between. The germline CDR1 and CDR2 sequences are MGHDK and SYGVNS. The split of CD4+ cells yielded CD45RA+ naive and CD45RA-negative memory subsets. The assay ran at deep level. Per the study methods: Sequence data from immunoSEQ were junction-only and lacked quality scores; consequently, filtering differed. Assay: immunoSEQ multiplex PCR; the TCRdb copy retains only in-frame clones and omits some. V, J and clone size are taken as reported in that table, and D and trimming were inferred from the DNA itself. The data contain more than 2 million clones, 90% to 95% of them singletons.

This chain connects TRBV25-1 to TRBJ1-6, with D maybe TRBD1 (6 bases). The sequenced sample consisted of naive CD4+ T cells sorted from blood. Subset meaning: CD45RA+ positively selected. This clonotype originated in a man younger than 35 in good health. The CDR3 sequence: CASSGSQGSSYNSPLHF. CDR3 in DNA: TGTGCCAGCAGTGGGTCACAGGGAAGCTCCTATAATTCACCCCTCCACTTT.